The 29 T cell receptor beta chains below come from one sample, sequenced in a study of identical twins. TCRdb re-derived calls from the 5' RACE reads in MiXCR, one entry per CDR3 protein. The table shows fewer than 250,000 distinct CDR3 sequences, with roughly a tenth occurring only once. Sequences were obtained from memory (CD45RO+) T cells sorted from blood. The receptors originated from a woman aged 18-30 years in good health.

There are many counts of this clonotype. The V gene is TRBV10-3, the J gene TRBJ2-5, with D unclear. The germline V gene encodes CDR1 ENHRY and CDR2 SYGVKD. The CDR3 sequence is 15 residues long. The V end was cut by 0 bases, the J end by 0 bases, with 8 bases between. The CDR3 here is CAISESHGYQETQYF. The CDR3 nucleotides read TGTGCCATCAGTGAGTCTCACGGGTACCAAGAGACCCAGTACTTC.

Within the sample, this clonotype is medium-sized. CDR3 region: CASSSITDTQYF. The DNA for the CDR3 is TGTGCCAGCAGCTCGATCACAGATACGCAGTATTTT. V and J are TRBV5-6 and TRBJ2-3; D is uncertain. Germline lookup yields CDR1 SGHDT and CDR2 YYEEEE. Trimming removed 3 bases from V and 2 bases from J, with 4 bases in between. The CDR3 is 12 amino acids.

On this clonotype itself: A much larger clone sits a single nucleotide away, making a read error possible. The chain joins TRBV12-3 or TRBV12-4 to TRBJ2-1; 10 nucleotides agree with TRBD2. There are 18 residues in the CDR3. Trimming at V came to 5 bases and at J to 0 bases, leaving 10 bases not matched to a gene. The DNA for the CDR3 is TGTGCCAGCAGTCTCTGGGGACTAGCGCGCTTCTCCTACAATGAGCAGTTCTTC. Its protein is CASSLWGLARFSYNEQFF.

This clonotype was detected ten times or more. J is TRBJ2-2 and V is TRBV7-2, with 8 bases aligning to TRBD2. CDR1 is SGHTA, CDR2 FQGNSA, per germline. The CDR3 sequence is 16 residues long. Unmatched junction bases numbered 6, after V lost 5 bases and J lost 1 base. The CDR3 DNA reads as TGTGCCAGCAGCCTCCTGAGCGGGAGGAACACCGGGGAGCTGTTTTTT. Residues: CASSLLSGRNTGELFF.

This clonotype was observed many times. The chain couples TRBV5-1 to TRBJ2-1; TRBD2 matches 9 bases. This CDR3 has 13 amino acids. Trimming took 8 bases from V and 3 from J; bases not matched to a gene: 3. The V gene's germline CDR1 is SGHRS and CDR2 YFSETQ. The CDR3 loop is CASGAGGYNEQFF. The CDR3 bases are TGCGCCAGTGGAGCGGGGGGCTACAATGAGCAGTTCTTC. The full variable domain, completed using reference TRBV5-1 and TRBJ2-1, is KAGVTQTPRYLIKTRGQQVTLSCSPISGHRSVSWYQQTPGQGLQFLFEYFSETQRNKGNFPGRFSGRQFSNSRSEMNVSTLELGDSALYLCASGAGGYNEQFFGPGTRLTVL.

This chain links TRBV3-1 with TRBJ2-3; TRBD2 agrees at 13 bases. Germline V gene data show CDR1 as LGHDT and CDR2 as YNNKEL (reference sequence). Germline trimming cut 6 bases from V and 4 bases from J; bases unmatched to any gene: 4. The CDR3 runs to 15 residues. The CDR3: CASRQLAGGPDTQYF. CDR3 nucleotide sequence: TGTGCCAGCAGGCAACTAGCGGGGGGGCCAGATACGCAGTATTTT.

This clonotype was observed at least ten times. The chain recombines TRBV12-3 or TRBV12-4 with TRBJ2-1; no firm D call. The CDR3 extends over 13 amino acids. Deletions cut 5 bases from V and 5 bases from J, with 10 bases between. The CDR3 nucleotides read TGTGCCAGCAGTACTGGACGCAACAATGAGCAGTTCTTC. Translating it yields CASSTGRNNEQFF.

V and J are TRBV6-2 or TRBV6-3 and TRBJ2-2; D gene unclear. V was shortened by 2 bases and J by 7 bases, with 8 bases between the two germline ends. CDR3 length equals 13 residues. Germline values: CDR1 MNHEY, CDR2 SVGEGT. The CDR3 coding sequence is TGTGCCAGCAGTTACCAAGGGTACGGGGAGCTGTTTTTT. Protein sequence: CASSYQGYGELFF.

This clonotype is medium-sized by share. V gene TRBV5-1 combines with J gene TRBJ2-7; possibly TRBD1 for D (5 bases). V lost 3 bases, J lost 2 bases, and 12 bases lay in between. The CDR3 runs 14 residues. Germline V gene sequence: CDR1 SGHRS, CDR2 YFSETQ. The CDR3 here is CASSWGSSTYEQYF. CDR3 nucleotide sequence: TGCGCCAGCAGCTGGGGCAGTTCGACCTACGAGCAGTACTTC.

In this sample, this clonotype turned up a few times. This chain joins TRBV15 and TRBJ2-2; 7 nucleotides align to TRBD1. Trimming cost V 5 bases and J 3 bases; bases outside gene matches: 6. The CDR3 is 15 amino acids. Germline loops: CDR1 LNHNV, CDR2 YYDKDF (reference sequence). The CDR3: CATSPGQEDTGELFF. The CDR3, as DNA: TGTGCCACCAGCCCTGGACAGGAAGACACCGGGGAGCTGTTTTTT.

The chain is built from TRBV2 and TRBJ2-7; D uncertain. Trimming left V 4 bases short and J 4 bases short, with 11 bases between. This CDR3 is 13 amino acids long. Per germline, CDR1 SNHLY and CDR2 FYNNEI. The CDR3 protein is CASSGQILYEQYF. The CDR3 DNA follows: TGTGCCAGCAGTGGGCAGATACTTTACGAGCAGTACTTC.

The J gene is TRBJ2-3, the V gene TRBV3-1; TRBD1 aligns across 9 bases. The length of the CDR3 is 16 residues. Germline CDR1 is LGHDT and CDR2 is YNNKEL (reference sequence). J gave up 3 bases and V 4 bases, and 8 bases lay outside the gene matches. The chain's CDR3 is CASSLAGTGLTDTQYF. DNA for the CDR3: TGTGCCAGCAGCCTAGCCGGGACAGGGTTAACAGATACGCAGTATTTT.

A few counts support this clonotype. The DNA of the CDR3 is TGTGCCAGCAGTCCGCTTCCTCCCGACAGGGACCTTAACTATGGCTACACCTTC. It specifies CASSPLPPDRDLNYGYTF. This sequence joins TRBV27 and TRBJ1-2; 7 nucleotides align to TRBD1. The CDR3 loop spans 18 amino acids. Germline lookup yields CDR1 MNHEY and CDR2 SMNVEV (reference sequence). J was trimmed by 1 base and V by 5 bases; bases with no gene match: 16.

The chain combines TRBV13 with TRBJ2-1; 9 nucleotides line up with TRBD2. This CDR3 is 17 amino acids long. The germline V gene encodes CDR1 PRHDT and CDR2 FYEKMQ (reference sequence). With V trimmed by 5 bases and J by 7 bases, 15 bases remained unmatched. The CDR3: CASSRGVGLAGSNEQFF. The CDR3 nucleotides read TGTGCCAGCAGCCGAGGGGTAGGGCTAGCGGGGTCGAATGAGCAGTTCTTC.

This clonotype was detected many times. The chain links TRBV29-1 to TRBJ1-1; perhaps TRBD1 as D (5 bases). This CDR3 contains 11 residues. Germline lookup yields CDR1 SQVTM and CDR2 ANQGSEA. The V and J ends lost 7 bases and 3 bases respectively, with 9 bases between them. In DNA form, the CDR3 reads TGCAGCGCCAGGGAGGACACTGAAGCTTTCTTT. The encoded protein is CSAREDTEAFF.

The gene calls are TRBV11-2 and TRBJ2-6, with D uncertain. The V and J ends lost 2 bases and 0 bases respectively, with 8 bases between them. Germline V gives CDR1 SGHAT, CDR2 FQNNGV. CDR3 length: 16 residues. The CDR3 loop is CASSLYGNSGANVLTF. DNA for the CDR3: TGTGCCAGCAGCTTATACGGAAACTCTGGGGCCAACGTCCTGACTTTC. Using reference TRBV11-2 and TRBJ2-6 for the parts outside the CDR3, the full variable domain is EAGVAQSPRYKIIEKRQSVAFWCNPISGHATLYWYQQILGQGPKLLIQFQNNGVVDDSQLPKDRFSAERLKGVDSTLKIQPAKLEDSAVYLCASSLYGNSGANVLTFGAGSRLTVL.

This clonotype was seen a few times. The V call is TRBV9, the J call TRBJ2-1; 7 bases align to TRBD2. After removal of 1 base from V and 4 bases from J, the junction contained 2 bases not matched to a gene. This CDR3 is 14 amino acids long. Germline V gene data show CDR1 as SGDLS and CDR2 as YYNGEE. The CDR3 bases are TGTGCCAGCAGCGTATCTAGCGGTTACAATGAGCAGTTCTTC. It specifies CASSVSSGYNEQFF.

The rearrangement uses TRBV18 and TRBJ1-6; TRBD1 matches at 8 bases. CDR1 is KGHSH, CDR2 LQKENI, per germline. CDR3 length: 18 residues. V was pared by 2 bases and J by 6 bases, with 12 bases of the junction left unmatched. The CDR3 DNA sequence: TGTGCCAGCTCACCAGGAGGCAGGGGGCGCTTAGGTAATTCACCCCTCCACTTT. Translated: CASSPGGRGRLGNSPLHF. The complete variable domain, with remaining parts taken from reference TRBV18 and TRBJ1-6, reads NAGVMQNPRHLVRRRGQEARLRCSPMKGHSHVYWYRQLPEEGLKFMVYLQKENIIDESGMPKERFSAEFPKEGPSILRIQQVVRGDSAAYFCASSPGGRGRLGNSPLHFGNGTRLTVT.

The chain links TRBV6-2 or TRBV6-3 to TRBJ2-3; 7 nucleotides agree with TRBD2. Unmatched junction bases numbered 3, after V lost 8 bases and J lost 1 base. Germline V CDR1 and CDR2: MNHEY, SVGEGT. The CDR3 has 13 residues. The DNA for the CDR3 is TGTGCCAGCGGGCTAGCGGGCACAGATACGCAGTATTTT. Translating it yields CASGLAGTDTQYF.

This clonotype was found many times. V and J are TRBV20-1 and TRBJ2-1; 13 bases map to TRBD2. The CDR3 consists of 11 residues. Germline V CDR1 and CDR2: DFQATT, SNEGSKA (reference sequence). In DNA, the CDR3 is TGCAGACTAGCGGGAGGGAATGAGCAGTTCTTC. It specifies CRLAGGNEQFF.

The J gene is TRBJ1-2, the V gene TRBV18, with a weak D call TRBD1 (5 bases). The germline CDR1 and CDR2 sequences are KGHSH and LQKENI. This CDR3 has 14 amino acids. The V end was cut by 6 bases, the J end by 3 bases, with 14 bases between. The CDR3 sequence: CASSRGRLDYGYTF. CDR3 DNA: TGTGCCAGCTCCCGGGGCCGTCTTGACTATGGCTACACCTTC.

The gene calls are TRBV11-1 and TRBJ2-5; 15 positions match TRBD2. CDR1 is SGHAT, CDR2 FQDESV, per germline (reference sequence). The CDR3 runs to 18 residues. V lost 5 bases and J lost 5; bases outside the gene matches: 12. The CDR3 spells CASSPGLAGGPFWETQYF. For the CDR3, the DNA is TGTGCCAGCAGCCCGGGACTAGCGGGAGGTCCCTTTTGGGAGACCCAGTACTTC.

This clonotype appeared a few times. This chain uses TRBV6-1 with TRBJ1-1, with a weak D call TRBD1 (6 bases). Deletions cut 5 bases from V and 1 base from J, with 11 bases between. Germline CDR1 is MNHNS and CDR2 is SASEGT. The CDR3 extends over 14 amino acids. The CDR3 spells CASSLGHRNTEAFF. Here the CDR3 DNA reads TGTGCCAGCAGTCTGGGACACAGGAACACTGAAGCTTTCTTT.

This clonotype has a handful of counts. The V call is TRBV7-8, the J call TRBJ1-1, with D maybe TRBD1 (5 bases). Germline CDR1 and CDR2: SGHVS and FQNEAQ. Trimming shortened V by 5 bases and J by 4 bases, and 17 bases separated the two germline ends. The CDR3 length is 15 residues. CDR3 DNA: TGTGCCAGCAGCCTCCCGGCCAGGGTGGGCACTGAAGCTTTCTTT. Protein sequence: CASSLPARVGTEAFF.

This clonotype was detected many times. The chain has TRBV12-3 or TRBV12-4 and TRBJ1-1; no reliable D call. V lost 3 bases and J lost 2, with 4 bases in between. The CDR3 length is 12 residues. CDR3 region: CASSFFNTEAFF. The CDR3 nucleotides are TGTGCCAGCAGTTTTTTTAACACTGAAGCTTTCTTT.

Many counts were recorded for this clonotype. V and J are TRBV2 and TRBJ1-1; weak D call: TRBD1 (6 bases). Germline loops: CDR1 SNHLY, CDR2 FYNNEI. The CDR3 covers 11 residues. The germline V and J ends were trimmed by 6 bases and 10 bases, with 12 bases remaining between them. CDR3 amino acids: CASRGDTIAFF. For the CDR3, the DNA is TGTGCCAGCAGAGGGGACACTATAGCTTTCTTT.

This clonotype was observed a few times. CDR3 bases: TGCAGTGCTAGGGCTTATCCGGACGGAAATTCACCCCTCCACTTT. This sequence encodes CSARAYPDGNSPLHF. This rearrangement joins TRBV20-1 to TRBJ1-6; no clear D gene. Trimming removed 3 bases from V and 7 bases from J, with 16 bases in between. CDR1 is DFQATT, CDR2 SNEGSKA, per germline (reference sequence). There are 15 residues in the CDR3.

The chain employs TRBV5-6 and TRBJ2-3; the match to TRBD1 covers 9 bases. The trim removed 2 bases at V and 2 bases at J, leaving 3 bases unmatched. This CDR3 has 15 residues. CDR1 is SGHDT, CDR2 YYEEEE, per germline. DNA of the CDR3: TGTGCCAGCAGCTTAAGGGACAGGGACACAGATACGCAGTATTTT. Translating it yields CASSLRDRDTDTQYF.

This clonotype was counted between two and nine times. The chain joins TRBV4-1 to TRBJ1-2; 7 nucleotides align to TRBD1. The CDR3 consists of 16 residues. V lost 1 base, J lost 5 bases, and 10 bases stayed unmatched. CDR1 is MGHRA, CDR2 YSYEKL, per germline. The CDR3 DNA reads TGCGCCAGCAGCCAAGTCTCAGGACAGGCGGCATATGGCTACACCTTC. This codes for CASSQVSGQAAYGYTF.